Shown below are 21 T cell receptor beta chains from a single sample sequenced in a study of OX40 agonist ivuxolimab in advanced cancers. Profiled with immunoSEQ multiplex PCR; TCRdb holds only in-frame clones, not every one. The sample has some 64,000 clones, less than 95% seen once. The specimen comprised CD4+ or CD8+ T cells sorted from blood, sampled in a trial of the OX40 agonist ivuxolimab. The source is an adult with an advanced solid tumor such as melanoma, head and neck, liver or kidney cancer.

The chain joins TRBV9 to TRBJ1-2, with TRBD1 as a possible D gene (6 bases). V lost 5 bases and J lost 4, with 15 bases in between. The CDR3 contains 14 residues. Germline V lookup: CDR1 SGDLS, CDR2 YYNGEE. CDR3 in amino acids: CASRAGGGTYGYTF. Written as DNA, the CDR3 is TGTGCCAGCAGGGCCGGGGGCGGAACCTATGGCTACACCTTC. Based on the CDR3 plus reference TRBV9 and TRBJ1-2, the full variable domain is DSGVTQTPKHLITATGQRVTLRCSPRSGDLSVYWYQQSLDQGLQFLIQYYNGEERAKGNILERFSAQQFPDLHSELNLSSLELGDSALYFCASRAGGGTYGYTFGSGTRLTVV.

This clone was observed once. The chain joins TRBV18 to TRBJ2-7; D call uncertain. Per the germline V gene, CDR1 is KGHSH and CDR2 is LQKENI. V lost 3 bases and J 0 bases, leaving 6 bases between the germline ends. The CDR3 extends over 13 amino acids. The CDR3: CASSPGVSYEQYF. The CDR3 DNA follows: TGTGCCAGCTCACCTGGGGTCTCCTACGAGCAGTACTTC.

This sequence joins TRBV19 and TRBJ1-5, with TRBD1 identical over 12 bases. The CDR3 is 18 residues long. J was trimmed by 5 bases and V by 1 base; bases with no gene match: 9. Germline CDR1 and CDR2: LNHDA and SQIVND (reference sequence). The CDR3 spells CASSIGLWGQGAHQPQHF. The CDR3 DNA is TGTGCCAGTAGTATAGGTTTATGGGGACAGGGGGCTCATCAGCCCCAGCATTTT.

The J gene is TRBJ2-3, the V gene TRBV4-2; a possible D gene is TRBD2 (6 bases). This CDR3 has 15 amino acids. Germline CDR1 and CDR2: LGHNA and YNFKEQ. Between the trimmed V and J ends, which lost 4 bases and 5 bases, there was a span of 16 bases. CDR3 loop: CASSRKWDSLDTQYF. The CDR3, as DNA: TGTGCCAGCAGCCGAAAGTGGGACTCTTTAGATACGCAGTATTTT.

CDR3 in DNA: TGTGCCAGCAGTCCCTGGGCCCTAGGGCCAGATACGCAGTATTTT. Protein: CASSPWALGPDTQYF. The chain uses TRBV28 and TRBJ2-3, with D unclear. Trimming removed 5 bases from V and 4 bases from J, with 16 bases in between. Germline V lookup: CDR1 MDHEN, CDR2 SYDVKM. The CDR3 consists of 15 residues.

This sequence joins TRBV5-1 and TRBJ2-3; 12 bases are a match to TRBD1. From germline, CDR1 is SGHRS and CDR2 YFSETQ. This CDR3 is built from 17 residues. Trimming removed 0 bases from V and 5 bases from J; junction bases left unmatched: 7. The CDR3 bases are TGCGCCAGCAGCTTGGAGGGACAGGGGGCTTTTGGAGATACGCAGTATTTT. Its protein product is CASSLEGQGAFGDTQYF.

The chain links TRBV29-1 to TRBJ2-5, with D perhaps matching TRBD1 (7 bases). Looked up from germline, CDR1 is SQVTM and CDR2 is ANQGSEA. With 7 bases removed from V and 3 bases from J, the gap between germline ends came to 18 bases. The CDR3 totals 14 residues. CDR3 DNA: TGCAGCGCCGAAGGGGGCGGGGTGGAAGAGACCCAGTACTTC. Amino acids: CSAEGGGVEETQYF.

In nucleotides, the CDR3 is TGTGCCAGCAGTTACACTCTGGTTGTCGGGGAGCTGTTTTTT. Translation gives CASSYTLVVGELFF. This sequence joins TRBV6-5 and TRBJ2-2; D is unclear. Trimming removed 2 bases from V and 7 bases from J, with 11 bases in between. The CDR3 spans 14 residues. Germline V gives CDR1 MNHEY, CDR2 SVGAGI.

The chain couples TRBV5-1 to TRBJ1-3; D gene ambiguous. This CDR3 comprises 14 residues. CDR1 and CDR2 (germline): SGHRS, YFSETQ. V gave up 0 bases and J gave up 0 bases, with 4 bases separating them. The DNA for the CDR3 is TGCGCCAGCAGCTTGGTCGGCTCTGGAAACACCATATATTTT. It codes for CASSLVGSGNTIYF.

The chain uses TRBV28 and TRBJ2-1, with TRBD1 as a possible D gene (5 bases). The V end lost 6 bases, the J end lost 2 bases, and 14 bases lay between the germline ends. The CDR3 is 15 residues long. The germline V gene has CDR1 MDHEN and CDR2 SYDVKM. This CDR3 reads CASRPGRGAYNEQFF. CDR3 in DNA: TGTGCCAGCAGACCCGGTAGGGGCGCCTACAATGAGCAGTTCTTC.

The V call is TRBV21-1, the J call TRBJ2-7; the table's D call TRBD2 went unverified against the DNA. TRBV21-1 is a documented pseudogene. This CDR3 is built from 15 residues. The CDR3 DNA follows: TGTGCCAGCAGCATATCGGGGGGATGCTCCTACGAGCAGTACTTC. Translated: CASSISGGCSYEQYF.

The CDR3 nucleotides are TGCGCCAGCAGCCTGCGGACAGGGTTTCACAATGAGCAGTTCTTC. It specifies CASSLRTGFHNEQFF. The chain has TRBV4-1 and TRBJ2-1; 8 bases are shared with TRBD1. In germline, CDR1 is MGHRA, CDR2 YSYEKL. CDR3 size: 15 residues. V gave up 4 bases and J gave up 5 bases; unmatched junction bases: 7.

A remark on this clone: A read error may account for a junction end that differs from germline. This chain joins TRBV15 and TRBJ2-3, with 9 positions matching TRBD1. Germline CDR1 and CDR2: LNHNV and YYDKDF (reference sequence). There are 12 residues in the CDR3. CDR3 sequence (DNA): TGTGCCACCAGCAGAGGGGGGGACAGGGCCCTTTTT. This codes for CATSRGGDRALF. The full variable domain, its missing parts supplied by reference TRBV15 and TRBJ2-3, is DAMVIQNPRYQVTQFGKPVTLSCSQTLNHNVMYWYQQKSSQAPKLLFHYYDKDFNNEADTPDNFQSRRPNTSFCFLDIRSPGLGDTAMYLCATSRGGDRALFGPGTRLTVL.

The J gene is TRBJ2-1, the V gene TRBV27; 11 nucleotides match TRBD2. After removal of 7 bases from V and 10 bases from J, the junction contained 21 bases not matched to a gene. Germline lookup yields CDR1 MNHEY and CDR2 SMNVEV (reference sequence). The CDR3 is made up of 18 amino acids. The CDR3 bases are TGTGCCAGCATCCCAGGGGGGCTAGCGGGAGGCTCCCCCCAGGAGCAGTTCTTC. Encoded protein: CASIPGGLAGGSPQEQFF.

The rearrangement links TRBV28 to TRBJ2-2; D may match TRBD1 or TRBD2 (6 bases each). Germline V gene sequence: CDR1 MDHEN, CDR2 SYDVKM. Trimming took off 5 bases at V and 6 bases at J, with 19 bases between the two ends. The CDR3 consists of 16 residues. The chain's CDR3 is CASSPLSWGAAGELFF. DNA for the CDR3: TGTGCCAGCAGTCCTCTCAGTTGGGGGGCCGCCGGGGAGCTGTTTTTT. Together with reference TRBV28 and TRBJ2-2, the CDR3 gives the full variable domain: DVKVTQSSRYLVKRTGEKVFLECVQDMDHENMFWYRQDPGLGLRLIYFSYDVKMKEKGDIPEGYSVSREKKERFSLILESASTNQTSMYLCASSPLSWGAAGELFFGEGSRLTVL.

The chain combines TRBV27 with TRBJ1-5; D is unresolved. Trimming removed 0 bases from V and 0 bases from J, with 6 bases in between. The CDR3 contains 15 residues. Germline lookup yields CDR1 MNHEY and CDR2 SMNVEV (reference sequence). Here the CDR3 reads CASSLSPDSNQPQHF. CDR3 nucleotide sequence: TGTGCCAGCAGTTTATCTCCGGATAGCAATCAGCCCCAGCATTTT.

This clone was observed a single time. The chain links TRBV7-8 to TRBJ1-1; D uncertain. Trimming pared 1 base from V and 0 bases from J, leaving 12 bases between. Germline CDR1 and CDR2: SGHVS and FQNEAQ. CDR3 length equals 16 residues. This CDR3 reads CASSLVPTTVNTEAFF. CDR3 nucleotide sequence: TGTGCCAGCAGCTTAGTCCCGACAACAGTGAACACTGAAGCTTTCTTT.

The J gene is TRBJ2-2, the V gene TRBV5-1, with unresolved D. This CDR3 is built from 15 residues. Germline CDR1 is SGHRS and CDR2 is YFSETQ. The V end lost 6 bases, the J end lost 3 bases, and 15 bases lay between the germline ends. The CDR3 loop reads CASTLTGVDTGELFF. The CDR3, as DNA: TGCGCCAGCACCCTGACCGGTGTGGACACCGGGGAGCTGTTTTTT.

The rearrangement links TRBV5-1 to TRBJ2-4; 7 bases match TRBD1. This CDR3 region has 15 residues. With 0 bases clipped from V and 4 bases from J, the junction kept 4 bases outside the gene matches. Germline CDR1 is SGHRS and CDR2 is YFSETQ. CDR3 amino acids: CASSLEVTGKNIQYF. In nucleotides, the CDR3 is TGCGCCAGCAGCTTGGAGGTGACAGGGAAAAACATTCAGTACTTC.

J is TRBJ2-5 and V is TRBV7-3; either TRBD1 or TRBD2 may fit D (5 bases each). The germline V and J ends were trimmed by 6 bases and 5 bases, with 19 bases remaining between them. The germline gives CDR1 SGHTA, CDR2 FQGTGA. This CDR3 is built from 15 residues. For the CDR3, the DNA is TGTGCCAGCAGTCGAACCGGGACCACGGGGGAGACCCAGTACTTC. As protein: CASSRTGTTGETQYF.

This chain joins TRBV19 and TRBJ2-1; 13 bases are shared with TRBD2. This CDR3 contains 15 residues. V was pared by 3 bases and J by 7 bases, with 3 bases of the junction left unmatched. Germline V gene data show CDR1 as LNHDA and CDR2 as SQIVND (reference sequence). The CDR3 DNA reads TGTGCCAGTAGTATTAAACTAGCGGGAGGGAATGAGCAGTTCTTC. Translating gives CASSIKLAGGNEQFF.